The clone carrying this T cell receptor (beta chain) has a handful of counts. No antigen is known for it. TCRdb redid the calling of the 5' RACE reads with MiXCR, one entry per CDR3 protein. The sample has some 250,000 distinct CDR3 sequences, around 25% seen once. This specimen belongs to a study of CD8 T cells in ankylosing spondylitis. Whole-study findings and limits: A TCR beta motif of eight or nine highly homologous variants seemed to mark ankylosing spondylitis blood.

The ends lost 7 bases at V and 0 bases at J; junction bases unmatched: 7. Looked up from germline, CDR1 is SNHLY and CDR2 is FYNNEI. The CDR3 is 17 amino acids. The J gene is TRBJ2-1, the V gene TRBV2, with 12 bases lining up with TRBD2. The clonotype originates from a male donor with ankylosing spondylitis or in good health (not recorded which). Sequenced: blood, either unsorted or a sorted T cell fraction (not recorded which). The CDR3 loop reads CASTKTSGGSSYNEQFF. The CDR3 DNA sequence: TGTGCCAGCACGAAGACTAGCGGGGGTTCCTCCTACAATGAGCAGTTCTTC.